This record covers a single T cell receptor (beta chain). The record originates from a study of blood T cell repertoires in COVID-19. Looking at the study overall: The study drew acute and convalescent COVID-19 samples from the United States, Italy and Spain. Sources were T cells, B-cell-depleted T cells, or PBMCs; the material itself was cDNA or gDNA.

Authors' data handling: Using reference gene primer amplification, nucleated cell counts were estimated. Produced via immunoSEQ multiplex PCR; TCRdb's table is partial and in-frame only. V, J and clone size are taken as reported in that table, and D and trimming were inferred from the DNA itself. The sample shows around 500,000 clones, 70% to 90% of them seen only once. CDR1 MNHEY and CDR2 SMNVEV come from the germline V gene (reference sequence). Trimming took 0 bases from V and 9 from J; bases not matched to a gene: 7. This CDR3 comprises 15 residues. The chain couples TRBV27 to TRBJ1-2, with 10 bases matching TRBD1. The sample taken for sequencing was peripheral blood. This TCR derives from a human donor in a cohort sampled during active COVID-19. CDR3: CASSLSRDRGLRYTF. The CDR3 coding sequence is TGTGCCAGCAGTTTATCTAGGGACAGGGGTCTTCGCTACACCTTC.